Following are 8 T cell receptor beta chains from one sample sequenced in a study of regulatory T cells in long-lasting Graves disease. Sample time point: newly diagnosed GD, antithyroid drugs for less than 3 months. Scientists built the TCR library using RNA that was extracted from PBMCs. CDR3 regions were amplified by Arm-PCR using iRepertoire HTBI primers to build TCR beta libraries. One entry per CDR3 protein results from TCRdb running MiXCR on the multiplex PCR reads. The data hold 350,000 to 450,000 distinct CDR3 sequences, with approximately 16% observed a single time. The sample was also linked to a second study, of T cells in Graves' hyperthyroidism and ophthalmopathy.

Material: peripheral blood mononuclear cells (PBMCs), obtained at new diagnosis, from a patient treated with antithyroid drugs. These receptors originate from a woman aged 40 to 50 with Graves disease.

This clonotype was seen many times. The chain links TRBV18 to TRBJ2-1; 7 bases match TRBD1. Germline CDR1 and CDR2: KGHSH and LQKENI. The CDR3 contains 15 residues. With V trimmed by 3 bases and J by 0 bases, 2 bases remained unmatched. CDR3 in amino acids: CASSPGQSSYNEQFF. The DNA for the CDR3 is TGTGCCAGCTCACCGGGACAGAGCTCCTACAATGAGCAGTTCTTC.

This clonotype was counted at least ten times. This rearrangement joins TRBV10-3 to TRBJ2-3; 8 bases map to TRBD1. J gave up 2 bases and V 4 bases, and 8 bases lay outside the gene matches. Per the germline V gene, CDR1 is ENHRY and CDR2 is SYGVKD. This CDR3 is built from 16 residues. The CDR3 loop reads CAISGTGTGFTDTQYF. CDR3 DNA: TGTGCCATCAGTGGCACCGGGACAGGCTTCACAGATACGCAGTATTTT.

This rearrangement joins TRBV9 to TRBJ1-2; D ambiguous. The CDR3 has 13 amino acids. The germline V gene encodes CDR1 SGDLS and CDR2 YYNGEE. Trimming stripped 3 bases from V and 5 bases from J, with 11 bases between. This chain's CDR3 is CASSDGGQYGYTF. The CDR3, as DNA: TGTGCCAGCAGCGATGGCGGTCAATATGGCTACACCTTC.

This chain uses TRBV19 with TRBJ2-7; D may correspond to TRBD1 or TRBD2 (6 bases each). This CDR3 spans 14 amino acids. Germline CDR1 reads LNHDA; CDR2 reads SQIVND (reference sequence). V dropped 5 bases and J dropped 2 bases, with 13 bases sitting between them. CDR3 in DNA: TGTGCCAGTAGTTGGGGGGCAGGGGCCTACGAGCAGTACTTC. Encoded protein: CASSWGAGAYEQYF.

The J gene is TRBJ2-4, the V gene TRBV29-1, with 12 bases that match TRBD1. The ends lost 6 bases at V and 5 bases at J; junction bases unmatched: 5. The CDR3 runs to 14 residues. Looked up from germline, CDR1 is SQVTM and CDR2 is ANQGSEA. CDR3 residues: CSVLGTGGENIQYF. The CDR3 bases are TGCAGCGTGCTCGGGACAGGGGGCGAAAACATTCAGTACTTC.

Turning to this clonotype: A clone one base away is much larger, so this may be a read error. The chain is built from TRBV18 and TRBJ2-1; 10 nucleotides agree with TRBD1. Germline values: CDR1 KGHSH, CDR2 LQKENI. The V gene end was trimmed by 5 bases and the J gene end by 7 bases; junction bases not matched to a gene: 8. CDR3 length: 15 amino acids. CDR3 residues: CASSSKTGGGNEQFF. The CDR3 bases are TGTGCCAGCTCATCAAAGACAGGGGGCGGGAATGAGCAGTTCTTC.

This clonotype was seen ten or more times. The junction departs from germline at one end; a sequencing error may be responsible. The CDR3 DNA reads as TGTGCCAGCAGGGAAGGACCAACGAACACCGGGGAGCTGTTTTTT. Translation gives CASREGPTNTGELFF. The chain uses TRBV2 and TRBJ2-2; D uncertain. This CDR3 is built from 15 residues. Germline CDR1 SNHLY, CDR2 FYNNEI.

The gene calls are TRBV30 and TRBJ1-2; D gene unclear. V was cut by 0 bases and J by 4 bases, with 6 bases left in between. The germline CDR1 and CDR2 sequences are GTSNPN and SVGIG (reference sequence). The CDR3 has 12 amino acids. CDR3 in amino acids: CAWSVLSYGYTF. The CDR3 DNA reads TGTGCCTGGAGTGTACTGAGCTATGGCTACACCTTC.